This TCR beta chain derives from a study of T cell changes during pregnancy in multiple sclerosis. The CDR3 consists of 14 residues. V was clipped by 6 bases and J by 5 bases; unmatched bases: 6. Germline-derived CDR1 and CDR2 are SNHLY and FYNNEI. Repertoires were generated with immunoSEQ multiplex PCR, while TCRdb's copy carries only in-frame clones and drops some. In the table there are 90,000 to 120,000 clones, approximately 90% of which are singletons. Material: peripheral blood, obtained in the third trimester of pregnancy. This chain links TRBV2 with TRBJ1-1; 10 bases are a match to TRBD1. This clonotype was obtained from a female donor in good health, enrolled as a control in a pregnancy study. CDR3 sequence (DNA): TGTGCCAGCAGGAAGGGGACAGGGGTTACTGAAGCTTTCTTT. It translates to CASRKGTGVTEAFF. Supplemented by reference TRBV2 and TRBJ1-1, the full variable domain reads EPEVTQTPSHQVTQMGQEVILRCVPISNHLYFYWYRQILGQKVEFLVSFYNNEISEKSEIFDDQFSVERPDGSNFTLKIRSTKLEDSAMYFCASRKGTGVTEAFFGQGTRLTVV.